Below are 32 T cell receptor beta chains sequenced from a single sample in a study of identical twins. TCRdb itself ran the 5' RACE reads through MiXCR, one entry per CDR3 protein. This table holds around 1.7 million distinct CDR3 sequences, around 29% found once. The material sequenced was cord blood. The receptor set was obtained from a newborn girl in good health.

The chain links TRBV27 to TRBJ2-7, with D possibly being TRBD2 (6 bases). Germline values: CDR1 MNHEY, CDR2 SMNVEV (reference sequence). The length of the CDR3 is 16 residues. Trimming cost V 3 bases and J 7 bases, with 22 bases left between them. DNA of the CDR3: TGTGCCAGCAGTTTGTTTCCTGGCGGGGCCTACAATGAGCAGTACTTC. Its translation is CASSLFPGGAYNEQYF.

This chain uses TRBV28 with TRBJ2-5, with D perhaps assigned TRBD1 or TRBD2 (6 bases each). V lost 2 bases and J lost 6, with 19 bases in between. The length of the CDR3 is 16 residues. Germline CDR1 and CDR2: MDHEN and SYDVKM. In DNA, the CDR3 is TGTGCCAGCAGTTTAATTTCTCTAGGGGGGCAGCAGACCCAGTACTTC. Protein product: CASSLISLGGQQTQYF.

This clonotype was seen only a few times. The chain recombines TRBV12-3 or TRBV12-4 with TRBJ2-7; D unresolved. CDR3 length: 14 amino acids. The germline V and J ends were trimmed by 5 bases and 2 bases, with 13 bases remaining between them. Here the CDR3 DNA reads TGTGCCAGCAGTCCCACGGACCCCCCCTACGAGCAGTACTTC. Protein product: CASSPTDPPYEQYF.

The chain couples TRBV20-1 to TRBJ2-1; D unresolved. Germline CDR1 is DFQATT and CDR2 is SNEGSKA (reference sequence). The CDR3 consists of 12 residues. Trimming took 2 bases from V and 13 from J, leaving 15 bases between them. CDR3 sequence reads: CSARPNQETQFF. The CDR3 DNA follows: TGCAGTGCTAGACCGAACCAAGAGACCCAGTTCTTC.

The chain has TRBV2 and TRBJ2-3; TRBD2 matches at 10 bases. The CDR3 covers 16 residues. Germline V gives CDR1 SNHLY, CDR2 FYNNEI. After removal of 7 bases from V and 2 bases from J, the junction contained 9 bases not matched to a gene. Here the CDR3 reads CASTPRTSGFTDTQYF. The CDR3 nucleotides read TGTGCCAGCACTCCTCGGACTAGCGGCTTCACAGATACGCAGTATTTT.

This clonotype was seen a single time. This chain joins TRBV7-6 and TRBJ2-5; D is possibly TRBD1 or TRBD2 (6 bases each). The J call may be incorrect, as the DNA end agrees better with TRBJ2-7. Germline-derived CDR1 and CDR2 are SGHVS and FNYEAQ. This CDR3 has 15 amino acids. The CDR3 protein is CASSLRAGQSYEQYF. The CDR3 DNA sequence: TGTGCCAGCAGCTTAAGGGCGGGACAATCCTACGAGCAGTACTTC.

This clonotype was found many times. The chain recombines TRBV29-1 with TRBJ2-7; D is unresolved. The CDR3 sequence is 13 residues long. The V gene lost 4 bases and the J gene lost 0 bases, with 10 bases spanning the gap. Germline lookup yields CDR1 SQVTM and CDR2 ANQGSEA. DNA of the CDR3: TGCAGCGTTGCCGGACGGCTCTCCTACGAGCAGTACTTC. It encodes CSVAGRLSYEQYF.

The chain employs TRBV27 and TRBJ1-1, with D possibly TRBD1 on 6 matching bases. CDR1 MNHEY and CDR2 SMNVEV come from the germline V gene (reference sequence). The CDR3 covers 15 residues. V gave up 2 bases and J gave up 0 bases, with 10 bases separating them. The CDR3 coding sequence is TGTGCCAGCAGTTTAGGGGGGGCTATGAACACTGAAGCTTTCTTT. Protein product: CASSLGGAMNTEAFF.

This chain uses TRBV6-2 or TRBV6-3 with TRBJ2-7; perhaps TRBD2 as D (6 bases). This CDR3 is built from 16 residues. Germline V lookup: CDR1 MNHEY, CDR2 SVGEGT. The ends were cut back, 3 bases at V and 3 bases at J, with 18 bases in the middle. CDR3 bases: TGTGCCAGCAGTTATGGCGGGGCGCTTGGAATCTACGAGCAGTACTTC. The encoded protein is CASSYGGALGIYEQYF.

V and J are TRBV7-2 and TRBJ1-1; TRBD1 might be the D (5 bases). V lost 5 bases and J lost 5, with 18 bases in between. Germline CDR1 reads SGHTA; CDR2 reads FQGNSA. CDR3 length equals 15 residues. The CDR3 loop is CASSIHQGWRTEAFF. As DNA, the CDR3 is TGTGCCAGCAGCATCCACCAGGGATGGCGAACTGAAGCTTTCTTT.

This chain joins TRBV20-1 and TRBJ2-1; 7 bases align to TRBD2. Germline CDR1 is DFQATT and CDR2 is SNEGSKA (reference sequence). The CDR3 runs 14 residues. J gave up 7 bases and V 0 bases, and 6 bases lay outside the gene matches. The CDR3 DNA is TGCAGTGCTAGAGACGGCGGGAGAAGGAATGAGCAGTTCTTC. Encoded protein: CSARDGGRRNEQFF.

As DNA, the CDR3 is TGTGCCAGCTCACCAGACCAGTACGAGCAGTACTTC. Its protein is CASSPDQYEQYF. The chain recombines TRBV18 with TRBJ2-5, with D unclear. The J call may be wrong; the DNA end is better matched by TRBJ2-7. The CDR3 loop spans 12 amino acids. The germline gives CDR1 KGHSH, CDR2 LQKENI.

This clonotype was detected only a few times. This chain links TRBV10-3 with TRBJ1-2; 8 bases agree with TRBD1. The CDR3 runs 15 residues. Germline CDR1 ENHRY, CDR2 SYGVKD. J lost 6 bases, V lost 0 bases, and 6 bases had no gene match. The CDR3 sequence: CAISESMTGVDGYTF. CDR3 sequence (DNA): TGTGCCATCAGTGAGTCGATGACAGGGGTGGATGGCTACACCTTC.

The rearrangement joins TRBV24-1 to TRBJ2-5; D remains ambiguous. In germline, CDR1 is KGHDR, CDR2 SFDVKD. V was shortened by 1 base and J by 5 bases, with 10 bases between the two germline ends. CDR3 size: 14 residues. The CDR3: CATSDFPVGETQYF. The CDR3 DNA sequence: TGTGCCACCAGTGATTTCCCGGTGGGGGAGACCCAGTACTTC.

This clonotype was picked up many times. This chain links TRBV29-1 with TRBJ2-5, with TRBD1 matching over 11 bases. Germline values: CDR1 SQVTM, CDR2 ANQGSEA. J gave up 4 bases and V 6 bases, and 1 base lay outside the gene matches. The CDR3 is 12 residues long. The CDR3 nucleotides are TGCAGCGTCGGGACAGGGGGAGAGACCCAGTACTTC. It specifies CSVGTGGETQYF.

This clonotype was seen only a few times. The V and J genes are TRBV6-6 and TRBJ2-1; weak D call: TRBD2 (6 bases). The last part of the DNA fits TRBJ2-7 better; the J call may be wrong. Germline V CDR1 and CDR2: MNHNY, SVGAGI (reference sequence). The CDR3 spans 13 residues. The CDR3 bases are TGTGCCACCCGACTAGGCGCCTACAATGAGCAGTACTTC. It yields the protein CATRLGAYNEQYF.

The rearrangement joins TRBV12-3 or TRBV12-4 to TRBJ1-1, with TRBD1 matching over 9 bases. This CDR3 is 16 amino acids long. After removal of 2 bases from V and 6 bases from J, the junction contained 10 bases not matched to a gene. CDR3 residues: CASSLTRYRGRAEAFF. The CDR3, as DNA: TGTGCCAGCAGTTTAACGAGGTACAGGGGGCGTGCTGAAGCTTTCTTT.

The V call is TRBV20-1, the J call TRBJ2-3; D is unresolved. The V and J ends lost 4 bases and 6 bases respectively, with 11 bases between them. Germline-derived CDR1 and CDR2 are DFQATT and SNEGSKA (reference sequence). CDR3 length equals 12 residues. The CDR3 protein is CSAKRGRDTQYF. DNA of the CDR3: TGCAGTGCTAAGCGTGGCCGGGATACGCAGTATTTT.

This clonotype was detected a few times. This CDR3 is CASSLDDTAVRGAFF. As DNA, the CDR3 is TGTGCCAGCAGCCTCGACGATACAGCGGTCCGTGGAGCTTTCTTT. V and J are TRBV3-1 and TRBJ1-1; no reliable D call. The CDR3 sequence is 15 residues long. In germline, CDR1 is LGHDT, CDR2 YNNKEL (reference sequence). Trimming stripped 4 bases from V and 10 bases from J, with 22 bases between.

This clonotype was seen at least ten times. The gene calls are TRBV29-1 and TRBJ2-3; D remains unclear. This CDR3 region has 12 residues. From germline, CDR1 is SQVTM and CDR2 ANQGSEA. The V gene lost 3 bases and the J gene lost 7 bases, with 11 bases spanning the gap. The CDR3 nucleotides read TGCAGCGTTGACCTAGGAGCAAATACGCAGTATTTT. Its translation: CSVDLGANTQYF.

The chain links TRBV12-3 or TRBV12-4 to TRBJ2-3; TRBD1 agrees at 11 bases. The CDR3 is 19 residues long. Trimming removed 6 bases from V and 2 bases from J; junction bases left unmatched: 16. CDR3 nucleotides: TGTGCCAGCAGATACGGGACAGGGGGAGGGCATTTTTCCACAGATACGCAGTATTTT. Residues: CASRYGTGGGHFSTDTQYF.

This rearrangement joins TRBV29-1 to TRBJ1-2; a weak D match, TRBD1 (5 bases). CDR1 is SQVTM, CDR2 ANQGSEA, per germline. With 4 bases removed from V and 6 bases from J, the gap between germline ends came to 18 bases. There are 14 residues in the CDR3. The CDR3 region is CSVASSGQGNGYTF. CDR3 coding DNA: TGCAGCGTTGCAAGTTCCGGGCAGGGCAATGGCTACACCTTC.

This sequence joins TRBV2 and TRBJ1-1; 9 positions agree with TRBD1. Germline CDR1 and CDR2: SNHLY and FYNNEI. With V trimmed by 4 bases and J by 5 bases, 2 bases remained unmatched. CDR3 size: 13 residues. Here the CDR3 reads CASSGQGVTEAFF. Here the CDR3 DNA reads TGTGCCAGCAGTGGACAGGGGGTGACTGAAGCTTTCTTT.

The V call is TRBV12-5, the J call TRBJ2-1, with 10 bases lining up with TRBD2. V lost 2 bases and J lost 0; bases outside the gene matches: 13. Per the germline V gene, CDR1 is LGHNT and CDR2 is FRNRAP. This CDR3 is 20 amino acids long. CDR3 sequence reads: CASGLPAASGSKSSYNEQFF. The DNA of the CDR3 is TGTGCTAGTGGTTTGCCAGCGGCTAGCGGGAGCAAATCCTCCTACAATGAGCAGTTCTTC.

This chain joins TRBV5-6 and TRBJ2-7, with a weak D call TRBD2 (6 bases). The germline gives CDR1 SGHDT, CDR2 YYEEEE. CDR3 length: 14 residues. The germline V and J ends were trimmed by 1 base and 2 bases, with 10 bases remaining between them. The CDR3 loop reads CASSLIAATYEQYF. DNA of the CDR3: TGTGCCAGCAGCTTGATAGCGGCCACCTACGAGCAGTACTTC.

This clonotype was detected only a few times. This chain uses TRBV10-3 with TRBJ1-1, with D possibly TRBD1 on 5 matching bases. Germline V gene data show CDR1 as ENHRY and CDR2 as SYGVKD. V was cut by 7 bases and J by 4 bases, with 13 bases left in between. This CDR3 spans 13 amino acids. The CDR3 is CAIKGQGSTEAFF. Here the CDR3 DNA reads TGTGCCATCAAGGGGCAGGGTAGCACTGAAGCTTTCTTT.

In this sample, this clonotype turned up a few times. The chain uses TRBV5-1 and TRBJ2-1; either TRBD1 or TRBD2 may supply D (5 bases each). V dropped 4 bases and J dropped 7 bases, with 18 bases sitting between them. The CDR3 covers 15 residues. CDR1 is SGHRS and CDR2 is YFSETQ in the germline V gene. This chain's CDR3 is CASSPLRGTTNEQFF. The CDR3 DNA sequence: TGCGCCAGCAGCCCCTTGAGGGGAACTACAAATGAGCAGTTCTTC.

In this sample, this clonotype turned up a few times. This rearrangement joins TRBV7-2 to TRBJ2-3; 7 positions match TRBD2. V lost 5 bases and J lost 0; bases outside the gene matches: 11. The germline V gene has CDR1 SGHTA and CDR2 FQGNSA. The CDR3 runs to 17 residues. In nucleotides, the CDR3 is TGTGCCAGCAGCCTCCTTTCGGGGGGTACTAGCACAGATACGCAGTATTTT. It yields the protein CASSLLSGGTSTDTQYF.

This clonotype was recorded a few times. The chain uses TRBV6-1 and TRBJ1-1; D might be TRBD1 (5 bases). With 1 base removed from V and 10 bases from J, the gap between germline ends came to 10 bases. CDR1 and CDR2 (germline): MNHNS, SASEGT. The CDR3 loop spans 12 amino acids. The CDR3 DNA follows: TGTGCCAGCAGTGAAGGGGGCTCGGGAGCTTTCTTT. As protein: CASSEGGSGAFF.

This sequence joins TRBV2 and TRBJ2-7; D perhaps matches TRBD2 (6 bases). The CDR3 extends over 14 amino acids. V lost 3 bases, J lost 0 bases, and 9 bases lay in between. The germline gives CDR1 SNHLY, CDR2 FYNNEI. The CDR3: CASSEDGSSYEQYF. The CDR3 DNA sequence: TGTGCCAGCAGTGAGGACGGGAGCTCCTACGAGCAGTACTTC.

This clonotype has just a few counts. The V call is TRBV2, the J call TRBJ2-3, with D possibly being TRBD1 (7 bases). This CDR3 has 13 residues. Trimming removed 7 bases from V and 4 bases from J, with 12 bases in between. CDR1 is SNHLY, CDR2 FYNNEI, per germline. The CDR3 loop is CASMSRGADTQYF. CDR3 DNA sequence: TGTGCCAGCATGAGCAGGGGGGCAGATACGCAGTATTTT.

V is TRBV7-2 and J is TRBJ2-7; no reliable D call. The better agreement between TRBJ2-5 and the DNA end casts doubt on the J call. The germline gives CDR1 SGHTA, CDR2 FQGNSA. The CDR3 runs to 13 residues. CDR3 coding DNA: TGTGCCAGCAGCCCACGAGTTCCGGAGACCCAGTACTTC. It is translated as CASSPRVPETQYF.